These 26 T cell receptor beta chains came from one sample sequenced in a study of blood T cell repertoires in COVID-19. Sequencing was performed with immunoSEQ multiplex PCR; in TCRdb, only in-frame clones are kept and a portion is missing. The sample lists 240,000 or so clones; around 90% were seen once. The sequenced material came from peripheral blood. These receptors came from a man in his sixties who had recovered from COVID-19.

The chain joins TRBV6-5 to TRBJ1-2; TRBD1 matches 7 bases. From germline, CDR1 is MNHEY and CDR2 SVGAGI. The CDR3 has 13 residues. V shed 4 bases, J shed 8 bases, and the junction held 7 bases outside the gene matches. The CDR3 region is CASSSARGWGYTF. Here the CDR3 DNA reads TGTGCCAGCAGTTCGGCCAGGGGGTGGGGCTACACCTTC.

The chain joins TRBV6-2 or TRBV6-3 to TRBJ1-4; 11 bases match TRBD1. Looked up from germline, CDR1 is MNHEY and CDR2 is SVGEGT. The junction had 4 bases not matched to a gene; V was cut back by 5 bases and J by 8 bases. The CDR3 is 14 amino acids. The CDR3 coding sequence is TGTGCCAGCAGTCGGACAGGGGGCAGCGAAAAACTGTTTTTT. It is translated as CASSRTGGSEKLFF.

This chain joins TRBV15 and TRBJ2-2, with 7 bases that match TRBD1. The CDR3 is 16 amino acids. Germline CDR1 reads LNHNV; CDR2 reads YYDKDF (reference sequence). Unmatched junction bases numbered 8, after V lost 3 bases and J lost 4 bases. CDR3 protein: CATSRAGGSGTGELFF. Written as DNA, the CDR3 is TGTGCCACCAGCAGGGCAGGGGGATCAGGCACCGGGGAGCTGTTTTTT.

The CDR3 loop reads CASSPGRVYGAEAFF. The CDR3 coding sequence is TGTGCCAGCAGCCCGGGCAGGGTTTATGGAGCTGAAGCTTTCTTT. The chain is built from TRBV5-6 and TRBJ1-1; D perhaps matches TRBD1 (5 bases). Germline V gives CDR1 SGHDT, CDR2 YYEEEE. Trimming pared 4 bases from V and 6 bases from J, leaving 19 bases between. The CDR3 consists of 15 residues.

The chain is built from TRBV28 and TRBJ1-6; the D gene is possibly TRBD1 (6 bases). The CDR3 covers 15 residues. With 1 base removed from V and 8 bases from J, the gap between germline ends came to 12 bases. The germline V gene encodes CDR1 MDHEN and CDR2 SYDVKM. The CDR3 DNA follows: TGTGCCAGCAGTTTATTACGACAGGTGCATTCACCCCTCCACTTT. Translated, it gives CASSLLRQVHSPLHF.

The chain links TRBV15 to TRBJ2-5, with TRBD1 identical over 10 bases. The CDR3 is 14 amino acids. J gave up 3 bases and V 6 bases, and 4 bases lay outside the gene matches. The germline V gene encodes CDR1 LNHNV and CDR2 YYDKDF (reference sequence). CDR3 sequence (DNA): TGTGCCACCAGGGAGACAGGGGGCGAAGAGACCCAGTACTTC. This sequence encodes CATRETGGEETQYF. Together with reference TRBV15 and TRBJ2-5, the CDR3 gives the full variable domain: DAMVIQNPRYQVTQFGKPVTLSCSQTLNHNVMYWYQQKSSQAPKLLFHYYDKDFNNEADTPDNFQSRRPNTSFCFLDIRSPGLGDTAMYLCATRETGGEETQYFGPGTRLLVL.

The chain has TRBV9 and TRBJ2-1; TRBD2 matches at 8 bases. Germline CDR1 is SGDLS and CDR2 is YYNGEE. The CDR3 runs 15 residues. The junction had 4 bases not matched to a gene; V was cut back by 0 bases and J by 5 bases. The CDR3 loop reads CASSVGTGGHNEQFF. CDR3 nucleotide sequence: TGTGCCAGCAGCGTAGGGACGGGGGGGCACAATGAGCAGTTCTTC.

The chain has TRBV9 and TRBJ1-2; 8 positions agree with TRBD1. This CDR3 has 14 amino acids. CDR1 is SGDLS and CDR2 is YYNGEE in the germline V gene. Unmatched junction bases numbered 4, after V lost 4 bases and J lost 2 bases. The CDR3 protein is CASSYGQGNYGYTF. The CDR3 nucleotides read TGTGCCAGCAGCTATGGACAGGGAAACTATGGCTACACCTTC.

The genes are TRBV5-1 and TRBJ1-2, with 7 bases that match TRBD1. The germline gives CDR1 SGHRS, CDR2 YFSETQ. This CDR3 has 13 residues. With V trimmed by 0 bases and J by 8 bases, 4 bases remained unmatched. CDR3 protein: CASSLERGQGYTF. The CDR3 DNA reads TGCGCCAGCAGCTTGGAGAGGGGGCAAGGCTACACCTTC.

The CDR3, as DNA: TGTGCCAGCAGGCGCGAAGGGGGCACTGAAGCTTTCTTT. Protein product: CASRREGGTEAFF. V and J are TRBV7-9 and TRBJ1-1; D may be TRBD1 (6 bases). Trimming removed 6 bases from V and 4 bases from J, with 12 bases in between. The CDR3 runs 13 residues. CDR1 and CDR2 (germline): SEHNR, FQNEAQ (reference sequence).

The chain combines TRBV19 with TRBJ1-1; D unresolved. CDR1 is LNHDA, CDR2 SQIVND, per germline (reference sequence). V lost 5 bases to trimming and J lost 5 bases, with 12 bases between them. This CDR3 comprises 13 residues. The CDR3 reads CASSPIGRTEAFF. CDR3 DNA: TGTGCCAGTAGTCCGATAGGGAGAACTGAAGCTTTCTTT.

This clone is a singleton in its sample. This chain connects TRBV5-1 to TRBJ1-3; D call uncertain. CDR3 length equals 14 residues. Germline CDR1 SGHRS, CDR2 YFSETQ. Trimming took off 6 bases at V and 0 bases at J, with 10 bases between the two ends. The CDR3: CASNPGRSGNTIYF. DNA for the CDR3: TGCGCCAGCAACCCCGGTCGCTCTGGAAACACCATATATTTT.

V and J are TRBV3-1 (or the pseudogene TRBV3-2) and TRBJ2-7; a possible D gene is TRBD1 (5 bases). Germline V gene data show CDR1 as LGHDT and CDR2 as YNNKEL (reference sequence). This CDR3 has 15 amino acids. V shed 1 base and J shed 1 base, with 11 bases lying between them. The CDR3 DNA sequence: TGTGCCAGCAGCCAAGGCTTCCAGGGATCCTACGAGCAGTACTTC. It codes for CASSQGFQGSYEQYF.

The CDR3 here is CASSQEGGRPYNEQFF. CDR3 coding DNA: TGTGCCAGCAGCCAAGAAGGGGGTAGACCCTACAATGAGCAGTTCTTC. This sequence joins TRBV3-1 (or the pseudogene TRBV3-2) and TRBJ2-1; tentative D call: TRBD1 (6 bases). The CDR3 extends over 16 amino acids. V lost 0 bases and J lost 2, with 11 bases in between. Germline values: CDR1 LGHDT, CDR2 YNNKEL (reference sequence).

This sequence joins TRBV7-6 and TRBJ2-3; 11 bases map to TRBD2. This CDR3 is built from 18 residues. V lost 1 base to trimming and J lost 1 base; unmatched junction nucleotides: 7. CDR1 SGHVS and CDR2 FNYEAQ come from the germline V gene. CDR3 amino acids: CASSLDPPLAGGTDTQYF. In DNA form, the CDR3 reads TGTGCCAGCAGCTTAGACCCTCCACTAGCGGGGGGCACAGATACGCAGTATTTT.

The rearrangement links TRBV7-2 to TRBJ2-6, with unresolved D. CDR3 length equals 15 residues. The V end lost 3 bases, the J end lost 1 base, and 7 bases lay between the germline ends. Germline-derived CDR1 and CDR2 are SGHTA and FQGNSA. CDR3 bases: TGTGCCAGCAGCTTTTCAGAATCTGGGGCCAACGTCCTGACTTTC. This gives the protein CASSFSESGANVLTF.

The CDR3 is CASRAFNTEAFF. In DNA form, the CDR3 reads TGTGCCAGCAGAGCCTTCAACACTGAAGCTTTCTTT. V is TRBV6-5 and J is TRBJ1-1; unclear D gene. Per the germline V gene, CDR1 is MNHEY and CDR2 is SVGAGI. Trimming left V 6 bases short and J 2 bases short, with 7 bases between. The CDR3 loop spans 12 amino acids.

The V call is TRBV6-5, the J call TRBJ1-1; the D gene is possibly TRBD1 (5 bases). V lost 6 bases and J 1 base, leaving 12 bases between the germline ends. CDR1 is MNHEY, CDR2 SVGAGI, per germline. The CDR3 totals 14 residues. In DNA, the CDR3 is TGTGCCAGCAGATCAGGGAAATGGAACACTGAAGCTTTCTTT. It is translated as CASRSGKWNTEAFF.

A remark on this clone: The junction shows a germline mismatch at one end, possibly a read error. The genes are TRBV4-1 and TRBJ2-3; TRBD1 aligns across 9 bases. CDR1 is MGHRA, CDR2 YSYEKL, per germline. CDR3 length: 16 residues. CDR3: CASSQVGDRERGTQYF. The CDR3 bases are TGCGCCAGCAGTCAAGTTGGGGACAGGGAGAGGGGTACGCAGTATTTT.

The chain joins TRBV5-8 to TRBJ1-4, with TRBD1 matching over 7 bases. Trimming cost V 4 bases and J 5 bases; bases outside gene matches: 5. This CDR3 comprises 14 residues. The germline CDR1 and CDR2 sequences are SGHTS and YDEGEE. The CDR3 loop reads CASSQTGNNEKLFF. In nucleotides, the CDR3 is TGTGCCAGCAGCCAGACAGGGAACAATGAAAAACTGTTTTTT.

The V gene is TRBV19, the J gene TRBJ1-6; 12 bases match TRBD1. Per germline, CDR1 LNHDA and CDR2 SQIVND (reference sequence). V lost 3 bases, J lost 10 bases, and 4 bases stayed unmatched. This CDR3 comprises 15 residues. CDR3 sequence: CASSILGQGASPLHF. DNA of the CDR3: TGTGCCAGTAGTATCTTGGGACAGGGGGCCTCACCCCTCCACTTT.

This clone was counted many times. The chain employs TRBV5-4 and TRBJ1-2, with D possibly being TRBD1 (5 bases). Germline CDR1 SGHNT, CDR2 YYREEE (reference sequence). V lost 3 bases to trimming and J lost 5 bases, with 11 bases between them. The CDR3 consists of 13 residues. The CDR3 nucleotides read TGTGCCAGCAGCTGGGGACTGGGATATGGCTACACCTTC. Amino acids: CASSWGLGYGYTF.

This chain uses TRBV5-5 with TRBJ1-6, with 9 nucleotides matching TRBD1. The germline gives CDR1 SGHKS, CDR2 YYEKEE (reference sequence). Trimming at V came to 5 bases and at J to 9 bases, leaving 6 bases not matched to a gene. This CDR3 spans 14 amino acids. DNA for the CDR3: TGTGCCAGCAGTAGGGACAGGGAAGGTTCACCCCTCCACTTT. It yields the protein CASSRDREGSPLHF.

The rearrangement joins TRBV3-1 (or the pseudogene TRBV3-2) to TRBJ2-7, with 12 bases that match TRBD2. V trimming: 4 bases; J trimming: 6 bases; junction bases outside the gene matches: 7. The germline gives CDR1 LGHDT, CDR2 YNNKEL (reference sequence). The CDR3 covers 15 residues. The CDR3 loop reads CASSPASGGVSEQYF. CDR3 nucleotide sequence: TGTGCCAGCAGCCCGGCTAGCGGGGGGGTAAGCGAGCAGTACTTC.

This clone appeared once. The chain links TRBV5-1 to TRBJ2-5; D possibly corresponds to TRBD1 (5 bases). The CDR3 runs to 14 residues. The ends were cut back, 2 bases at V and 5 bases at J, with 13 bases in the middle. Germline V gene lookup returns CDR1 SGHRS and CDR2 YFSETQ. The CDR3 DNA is TGCGCCAGCAGCTTATTGGGGCCTGGGGAGACCCAGTACTTC. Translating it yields CASSLLGPGETQYF.

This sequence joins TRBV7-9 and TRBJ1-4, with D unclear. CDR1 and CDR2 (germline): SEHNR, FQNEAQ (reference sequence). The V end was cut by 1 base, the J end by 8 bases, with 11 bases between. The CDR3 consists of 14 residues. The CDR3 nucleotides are TGTGCCAGCAGCTTAGGTCCGGGTTCCGAAAAACTGTTTTTT. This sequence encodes CASSLGPGSEKLFF.